This TCR beta chain is from a study of CD8 T cells in Susac syndrome. The RNA, about 0.5 to 1 ug, was put through reverse transcription using random hexamers. Across 54 Vbeta and 13 Jbeta, TCR beta CDR3 was amplified with immunoSEQ multiplex PCR. TCRdb passed the immunoSEQ multiplex PCR reads through MiXCR, listing each CDR3 protein once. Among 120,000 to 150,000 distinct CDR3 sequences listed, 90% to 96% were seen once. Trimming removed 1 base from V and 3 bases from J, with 18 bases in between. This CDR3 region has 18 residues. The germline V gene has CDR1 MGHRA and CDR2 YSYEKL. The sequenced target, TCR beta, came from blood CD8+ and CD4+ T cells. Both CD4+ and CD8+ T cells were negatively isolated, and TEMRA cells underwent FACS enrichment.

The rearrangement links TRBV4-1 to TRBJ2-2; D might be TRBD2 (6 bases). The receptor was derived from a human donor with Susac syndrome. The specimen sequenced was CD4+ T cells from PBMCs. The CDR3 here is CASSQVAGKALHTGELFF. CDR3 in DNA: TGCGCCAGCAGCCAAGTTGCGGGGAAAGCTCTACACACCGGGGAGCTGTTTTTT.